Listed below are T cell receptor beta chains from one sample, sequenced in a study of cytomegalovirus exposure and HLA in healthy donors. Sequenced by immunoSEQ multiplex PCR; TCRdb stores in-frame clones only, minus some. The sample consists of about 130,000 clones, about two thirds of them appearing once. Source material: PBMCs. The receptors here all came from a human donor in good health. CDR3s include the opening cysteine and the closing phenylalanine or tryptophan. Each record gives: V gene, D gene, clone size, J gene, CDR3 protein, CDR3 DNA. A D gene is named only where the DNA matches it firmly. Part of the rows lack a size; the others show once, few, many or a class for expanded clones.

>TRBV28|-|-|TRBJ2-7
CASSQPGGSSYEQYF
TGTGCCAGCAGCCAACCTGGGGGCTCCTCCTACGAGCAGTACTTC
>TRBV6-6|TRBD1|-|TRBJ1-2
CASSPTGTYGYTF
TGTGCCAGCAGTCCGACAGGGACCTATGGCTACACCTTC
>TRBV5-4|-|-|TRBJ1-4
CASSLTGNPNEKLFF
TGTGCCAGCAGCTTAACGGGAAATCCTAATGAAAAACTGTTTTTT
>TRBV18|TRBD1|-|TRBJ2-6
CASSPGGQGTSGANVLTF
TGTGCCAGCTCACCAGGGGGACAGGGGACCTCTGGGGCCAACGTCCTGACTTTC
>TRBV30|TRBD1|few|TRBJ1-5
CAWSDQGGNQPQHF
TGTGCCTGGAGTGATCAGGGGGGTAATCAGCCCCAGCATTTT
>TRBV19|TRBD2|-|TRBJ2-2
CASRGTSGSTGELFF
TGTGCCAGTAGAGGGACTAGCGGGAGCACCGGGGAGCTGTTTTTT
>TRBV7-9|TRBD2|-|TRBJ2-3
CASSLQRESGYF
TGTGCCAGCAGCTTACAGCGGGAGAGTGGGTATTTT
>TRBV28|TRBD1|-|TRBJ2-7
CASSLWTGGTYEQYF
TGTGCCAGCAGTTTATGGACAGGGGGGACCTACGAGCAGTACTTC
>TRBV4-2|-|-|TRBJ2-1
CASSQSGGQGAEQFF
TGTGCCAGCAGCCAGAGCGGGGGGCAGGGGGCTGAGCAGTTCTTC
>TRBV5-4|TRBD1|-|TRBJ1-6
CASRSGTEPFNSPLHF
TGTGCCAGCAGATCTGGGACAGAACCCTTTAATTCACCCCTCCACTTT
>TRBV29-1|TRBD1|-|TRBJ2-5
CSVSVLTGGETQYF
TGCAGCGTTTCCGTTTTAACAGGGGGAGAGACCCAGTACTTC
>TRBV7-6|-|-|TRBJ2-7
CASSLNTAYEQYF
TGTGCCAGCAGCTTAAACACAGCCTACGAGCAGTACTTC
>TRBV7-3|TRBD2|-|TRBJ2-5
CASSLTPSGIETQYF
TGTGCCAGCAGCTTAACCCCTAGCGGGATAGAGACCCAGTACTTC
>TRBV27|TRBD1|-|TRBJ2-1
CASSQFILAGGIYNEQFF
TGTGCCAGCAGCCAATTTATTTTGGCAGGGGGCATCTACAATGAGCAGTTCTTC
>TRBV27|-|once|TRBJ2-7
CASSFFLSYEQYF
TGTGCCAGCAGTTTCTTTTTGTCCTACGAGCAGTACTTC
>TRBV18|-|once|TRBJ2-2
CASSPVRGSVSGELFF
TGTGCCAGCTCACCTGTCAGGGGCTCGGTATCCGGGGAGCTGTTTTTT
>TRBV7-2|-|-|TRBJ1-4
CASSLGPFLSNEKLFF
TGTGCCAGCAGCTTAGGGCCATTCCTTTCTAATGAAAAACTGTTTTTT
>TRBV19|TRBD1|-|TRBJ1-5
CASSADRGQPQHF
TGTGCCAGTAGTGCGGACAGGGGCCAGCCCCAGCATTTT
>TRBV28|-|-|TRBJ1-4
CASSPIPGNKVEGEKLFF
TGTGCCAGCAGTCCAATACCGGGCAACAAGGTGGAGGGGGAAAAACTGTTTTTT
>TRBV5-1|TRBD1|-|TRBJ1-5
CASSLGAGGPNQPQHF
TGCGCCAGCAGCTTGGGGGCAGGGGGACCCAATCAGCCCCAGCATTTT
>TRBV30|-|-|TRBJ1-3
CACGTHSGNTIYF
TGTGCCTGTGGCACCCACTCTGGAAACACCATATATTTT
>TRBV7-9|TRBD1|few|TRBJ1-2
CASSPGGWEDYGYTF
TGTGCCAGCAGCCCAGGGGGGTGGGAAGACTATGGCTACACCTTC
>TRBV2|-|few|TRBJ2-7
CASSPAYEQYF
TGTGCCAGCAGTCCTGCCTACGAGCAGTACTTC
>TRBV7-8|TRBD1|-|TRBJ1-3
CASSSERVPGQGPEGNTIYF
TGTGCCAGCAGCTCCGAAAGAGTCCCGGGACAGGGGCCGGAGGGAAACACCATATATTTT
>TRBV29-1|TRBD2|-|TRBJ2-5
CSVEDQAGVKTQYF
TGCAGCGTTGAAGATCAAGCGGGGGTGAAGACCCAGTACTTC
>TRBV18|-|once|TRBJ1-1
CASSPARSNTEAFF
TGTGCCAGCTCACCGGCCCGATCGAACACTGAAGCTTTCTTT
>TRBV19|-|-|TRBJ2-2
CASSQNTNTGELFF
TGTGCCAGTAGTCAGAATACGAACACCGGGGAGCTGTTTTTT
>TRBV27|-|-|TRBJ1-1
CASSLLGALNTEAFF
TGTGCCAGCAGTCTCTTGGGGGCATTGAACACTGAAGCTTTCTTT
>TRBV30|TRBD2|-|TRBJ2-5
CAWSPSTGLAARPQYF
TGTGCCTGGAGTCCCTCCACCGGACTAGCGGCACGTCCCCAGTACTTC
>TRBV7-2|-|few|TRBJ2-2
CASSPRGGLKSGELFF
TGTGCCAGCAGCCCCCGTGGAGGGCTCAAGTCCGGGGAGCTGTTTTTT
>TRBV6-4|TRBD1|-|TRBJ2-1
CAIGQGAKDNEQFF
TGTGCCATCGGACAGGGGGCGAAGGACAATGAGCAGTTCTTC
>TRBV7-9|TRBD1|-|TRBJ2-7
CASSSGGQGRPYEQYF
TGTGCCAGCAGCTCGGGGGGACAGGGACGTCCCTACGAGCAGTACTTC
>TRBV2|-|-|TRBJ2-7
CASSDPGGTSDEQYF
TGTGCCAGCAGTGACCCGGGGGGCACTAGCGACGAGCAGTACTTC
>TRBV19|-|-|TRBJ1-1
CASSIRQGEAFF
TGTGCCAGTAGTATTAGGCAGGGGGAAGCTTTCTTT
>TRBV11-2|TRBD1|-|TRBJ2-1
CASSRSPDRGHNEQFF
TGTGCCAGCAGCCGAAGTCCCGACAGGGGGCATAATGAGCAGTTCTTC
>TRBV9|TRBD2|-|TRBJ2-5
CASSVASSGLIEVPQYF
TGTGCCAGCAGCGTAGCTTCTAGCGGCCTTATCGAAGTTCCCCAGTACTTC
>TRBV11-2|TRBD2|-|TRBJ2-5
CASSFRVSGDYRTQYF
TGTGCCAGCAGCTTCCGAGTCAGCGGGGACTACAGGACCCAGTACTTC
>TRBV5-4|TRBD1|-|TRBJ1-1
CASRDPRQGAGGNTEAFF
TGTGCCAGCAGAGACCCGCGACAGGGGGCGGGAGGGAACACTGAAGCTTTCTTT
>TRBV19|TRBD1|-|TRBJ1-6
CASQTGGDSPLHF
TGTGCCAGTCAGACAGGGGGGGATTCACCCCTCCACTTT
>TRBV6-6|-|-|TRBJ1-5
CAIREGNQPQHF
TGTGCCATAAGGGAGGGGAATCAGCCCCAGCATTTT
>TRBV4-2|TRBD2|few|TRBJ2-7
CASSQTSGSYEQYF
TGTGCCAGCAGCCAAACTAGCGGCTCCTACGAGCAGTACTTC
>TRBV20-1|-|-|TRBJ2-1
CSAGERNEQFF
TGCAGCGCAGGGGAGAGGAATGAGCAGTTCTTC
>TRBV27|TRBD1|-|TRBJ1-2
CASSPLLRTGNYGYTF
TGTGCCAGCAGTCCCTTACTACGGACAGGGAACTATGGCTACACCTTC
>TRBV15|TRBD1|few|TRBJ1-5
CATSRGLRQGAGNQPQHF
TGTGCCACCAGCAGAGGACTCAGACAGGGGGCAGGCAATCAGCCCCAGCATTTT
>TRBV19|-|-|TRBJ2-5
CASSRSWGETQYF
TGTGCCAGTAGTCGCAGTTGGGGCGAGACCCAGTACTTC
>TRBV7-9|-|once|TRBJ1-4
CSSSFGQSNEKLFF
TGTTCCAGCAGCTTTGGTCAGTCTAATGAAAAACTGTTTTTT
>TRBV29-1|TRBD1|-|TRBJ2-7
CSVVGATGLPYEQYF
TGCAGCGTTGTGGGTGCGACAGGGCTCCCTTACGAGCAGTACTTC
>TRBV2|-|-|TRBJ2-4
CASRGMFLAKNIQYF
TGTGCCAGCAGGGGCATGTTTCTAGCCAAAAACATTCAGTACTTC
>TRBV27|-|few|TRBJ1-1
CASSLMANTEAFF
TGTGCCAGCAGTTTAATGGCAAACACTGAAGCTTTCTTT
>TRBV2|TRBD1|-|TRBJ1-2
CANLQGALYGYTF
TGTGCCAACCTACAGGGGGCCCTATATGGCTACACCTTC
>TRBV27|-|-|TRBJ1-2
CASSLSAGVDIYGYTF
TGTGCCAGCAGTTTATCAGCAGGGGTCGATATCTATGGCTACACCTTC
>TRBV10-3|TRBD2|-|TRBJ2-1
CAINEHTSGNNEQFF
TGTGCCATCAACGAACACACTAGCGGGAACAATGAGCAGTTCTTC
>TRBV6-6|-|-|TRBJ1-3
CASSTGQPGNTIYF
TGTGCCAGCAGTACCGGACAGCCCGGAAACACCATATATTTT
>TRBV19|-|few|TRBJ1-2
CASSPKPGAQGYGYTF
TGTGCCAGTAGTCCTAAGCCGGGAGCCCAGGGATATGGCTACACCTTC